The 17 T cell receptor beta chains below come from one sample, sequenced in a study of identical twins. MiXCR was run by TCRdb on the 5' RACE reads, yielding one entry per CDR3 protein. The table shows about 900,000 distinct CDR3 sequences, with more than 9% occurring only once. These same data were also listed under a study on yellow fever vaccine responses in identical twins.

Material for sequencing was PBMCs. The receptors shown here come from a woman aged 18 to 35 in good health.

This clonotype was seen more than once but under ten times. V and J are TRBV24-1 and TRBJ2-3; D remains unclear. V was shortened by 4 bases and J by 1 base, with 11 bases between the two germline ends. Germline V gives CDR1 KGHDR, CDR2 SFDVKD. This CDR3 is built from 15 residues. The CDR3 DNA reads TGTGCCACCAGTGACCCAAAGAGTCGCACAGATACGCAGTATTTT. Translated, it gives CATSDPKSRTDTQYF.

In this sample, this clonotype turned up many times. J is TRBJ1-2 and V is TRBV6-5; a possible D gene is TRBD1 (6 bases). From germline, CDR1 is MNHEY and CDR2 SVGAGI. V was trimmed by 6 bases and J by 4 bases, leaving 9 bases between them. The CDR3 is made up of 12 amino acids. The CDR3 DNA follows: TGTGCCAGCAGACTCAGGGGCTATGGCTACACCTTC. Translated: CASRLRGYGYTF.

This clonotype was seen only a few times. The chain employs TRBV3-1 and TRBJ2-2; 7 bases line up with TRBD1. The CDR3 spans 16 residues. Looked up from germline, CDR1 is LGHDT and CDR2 is YNNKEL (reference sequence). The trim removed 8 bases at V and 2 bases at J, leaving 11 bases unmatched. CDR3 sequence reads: CASRLTGTVNTGELFF. Written as DNA, the CDR3 is TGTGCCAGCCGGCTCACCGGGACAGTAAACACCGGGGAGCTGTTTTTT.

The V gene is TRBV9, the J gene TRBJ2-3; 11 nucleotides agree with TRBD2. The V gene's germline CDR1 is SGDLS and CDR2 YYNGEE. This CDR3 is built from 17 residues. Unmatched junction bases numbered 5, after V lost 1 base and J lost 1 base. CDR3 region: CASSVTSGRGGTDTQYF. The CDR3 nucleotides are TGTGCCAGCAGCGTAACTAGCGGGAGAGGGGGCACAGATACGCAGTATTTT.

The chain uses TRBV28 and TRBJ2-7; a possible D gene is TRBD1 (7 bases). Germline V CDR1 and CDR2: MDHEN, SYDVKM. Trimming left V 4 bases short and J 4 bases short, with 14 bases between. This CDR3 is 14 amino acids long. The CDR3 region is CASSSGDRIYEQYF. In nucleotides, the CDR3 is TGTGCCAGCAGTTCGGGGGACAGAATATACGAGCAGTACTTC.

This chain joins TRBV29-1 and TRBJ1-2; 8 nucleotides line up with TRBD1. The CDR3 contains 15 residues. Germline values: CDR1 SQVTM, CDR2 ANQGSEA. The V and J ends lost 5 bases and 1 base, in that order; junction bases with no gene match: 9. The CDR3 DNA follows: TGCAGCGTTCCCCTTAGCGACAGGGGTAACTATGGCTACACCTTC. Translation: CSVPLSDRGNYGYTF.

This chain uses TRBV5-1 with TRBJ2-1; D is possibly TRBD2 (6 bases). This CDR3 has 18 amino acids. The V and J ends lost 4 bases and 8 bases respectively, with 28 bases between them. The germline CDR1 and CDR2 sequences are SGHRS and YFSETQ. The CDR3 sequence: CASSQYARISGVVDEQFF. The DNA for the CDR3 is TGCGCCAGCAGCCAGTACGCCCGGATTAGCGGAGTTGTCGATGAGCAGTTCTTC.

This clonotype occurred many times. V gene TRBV12-3 or TRBV12-4 combines with J gene TRBJ2-4; TRBD2 matches 10 bases. Germline trimming cut 6 bases from V and 1 base from J; bases unmatched to any gene: 12. CDR3 length: 18 residues. The CDR3 DNA reads as TGTGCCAGCAGACCATACGCTAGCGGGAGCAAGGCCAAAAACATTCAGTACTTC. It encodes CASRPYASGSKAKNIQYF.

This clonotype was seen more than once but under ten times. The rearrangement links TRBV20-1 to TRBJ1-1, with D perhaps matching TRBD1 (6 bases). The ends were cut back, 0 bases at V and 4 bases at J, with 9 bases in the middle. CDR1 and CDR2 (germline): DFQATT, SNEGSKA (reference sequence). This CDR3 has 13 amino acids. CDR3 nucleotides: TGCAGTGCTAGAGAAGGGGGTGGCACTGAAGCTTTCTTT. It is translated as CSAREGGGTEAFF.

This clonotype has at least ten counts. V is TRBV7-8 and J is TRBJ2-2; unclear D gene. In germline, CDR1 is SGHVS, CDR2 FQNEAQ. The V and J ends lost 2 bases and 5 bases respectively, with 9 bases between them. This CDR3 is built from 14 residues. CDR3 in amino acids: CASSLSVGTGELFF. As DNA, the CDR3 is TGTGCCAGCAGCTTATCTGTAGGAACCGGGGAGCTGTTTTTT.

The V and J genes are TRBV20-1 and TRBJ2-3; D is unclear. The length of the CDR3 is 11 residues. The ends were cut back, 6 bases at V and 6 bases at J, with 10 bases in the middle. Germline V gene data show CDR1 as DFQATT and CDR2 as SNEGSKA (reference sequence). CDR3 loop: CSAGGVDTQYF. CDR3 DNA sequence: TGCAGTGCCGGTGGTGTGGATACGCAGTATTTT.

This clonotype occurred many times. At one boundary the junction diverges from the germline segment, which might be a read error. The genes are TRBV6-5 and TRBJ2-1; TRBD2 matches at 11 bases. Germline loops: CDR1 MNHEY, CDR2 SVGAGI. This CDR3 is built from 15 residues. The chain's CDR3 is CASSYGLAGYNEQFF. CDR3 sequence (DNA): TGCGCCAGCAGCTACGGACTAGCGGGTTACAATGAGCAGTTCTTC.

V is TRBV12-3 or TRBV12-4 and J is TRBJ2-2; TRBD2 agrees at 7 bases. The CDR3 length is 15 residues. V shed 7 bases, J shed 5 bases, and the junction held 10 bases outside the gene matches. The chain's CDR3 is CASNKEDSGTGELFF. DNA of the CDR3: TGTGCCAGCAACAAAGAGGATAGCGGGACCGGGGAGCTGTTTTTT.

This clonotype was counted ten times or more. The chain combines TRBV10-3 with TRBJ1-6; the D is unclear. V was pared by 3 bases and J by 1 base, with 10 bases between. Germline V lookup: CDR1 ENHRY, CDR2 SYGVKD. This CDR3 region has 16 residues. CDR3 residues: CAISESGSSYNSPLHF. The DNA for the CDR3 is TGTGCCATCAGTGAATCGGGCAGTTCCTATAATTCACCCCTCCACTTT.

In this sample, this clonotype turned up a few times. The chain recombines TRBV24-1 with TRBJ1-3; D gene uncertain. Trimming took off 4 bases at V and 0 bases at J, with 12 bases between the two ends. Per germline, CDR1 KGHDR and CDR2 SFDVKD. The CDR3 contains 16 residues. Written as DNA, the CDR3 is TGTGCCACCAGTGAGACCGGCCGCAACTCTGGAAACACCATATATTTT. It encodes CATSETGRNSGNTIYF.

A note on this clonotype: At one boundary the junction diverges from the germline segment, which might be a read error. CDR3 protein: CASSGGGTPLLF. Here the CDR3 DNA reads TGTGCCAGTAGTGGGGGGGGGACTCCCCTCCTCTTC. The chain employs TRBV19 and TRBJ2-1; 7 nucleotides agree with TRBD2. The CDR3 consists of 12 residues. CDR1 and CDR2 from the germline V gene are LNHDA and SQIVND (reference sequence).

CDR3 sequence: CASSLVDQTTLNTEAFF. The DNA of the CDR3 is TGTGCCAGCAGCTTAGTCGATCAGACAACCCTGAACACTGAAGCTTTCTTT. The chain employs TRBV7-9 and TRBJ1-1; D uncertain. Trimming stripped 1 base from V and 0 bases from J, with 15 bases between. The germline gives CDR1 SEHNR, CDR2 FQNEAQ (reference sequence). The CDR3 contains 17 residues.